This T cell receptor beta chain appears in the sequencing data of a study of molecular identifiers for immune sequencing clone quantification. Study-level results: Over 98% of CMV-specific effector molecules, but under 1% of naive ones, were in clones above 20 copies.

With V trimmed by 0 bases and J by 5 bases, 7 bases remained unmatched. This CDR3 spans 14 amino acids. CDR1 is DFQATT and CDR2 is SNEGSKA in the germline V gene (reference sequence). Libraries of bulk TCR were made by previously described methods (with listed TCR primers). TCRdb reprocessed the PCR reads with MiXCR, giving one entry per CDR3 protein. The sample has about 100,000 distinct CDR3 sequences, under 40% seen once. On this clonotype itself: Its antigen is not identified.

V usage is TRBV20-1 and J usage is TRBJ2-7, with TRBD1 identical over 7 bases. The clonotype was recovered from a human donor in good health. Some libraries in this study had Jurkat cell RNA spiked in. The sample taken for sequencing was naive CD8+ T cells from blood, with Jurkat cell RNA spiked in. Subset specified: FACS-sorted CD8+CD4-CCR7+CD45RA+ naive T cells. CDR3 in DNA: TGCAGTGCTAGAGATTTGGCCCAGGGGGACGAGCAGTACTTC. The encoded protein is CSARDLAQGDEQYF.